This passage covers 21 T cell receptor beta chains from one sample sequenced in a study of blood T cells in healthy people across ages. Next came a second PCR, run for about 7 to 12 cycles, which used a sample-barcoded 5' primer along with a J-beta primer mix. TCRdb recomputed calls from the 5' RACE reads with MiXCR, one row per CDR3 protein. Of 550,000 to 650,000 distinct CDR3 sequences in the sample, less than 35% were seen once. Sequenced material: blood. Every receptor here comes from a woman aged 80 or over in good health.

The sample holds many counts of this clonotype. V is TRBV5-5 and J is TRBJ1-2; D ambiguous. Germline assignment: CDR1 SGHKS and CDR2 YYEKEE (reference sequence). Trimming took 7 bases from V and 4 from J, leaving 14 bases between them. This CDR3 is 13 amino acids long. The CDR3 spells CASGPSSFYGYTF. Written as DNA, the CDR3 is TGTGCCAGCGGCCCCAGTAGCTTCTATGGCTACACCTTC.

In regard to this clonotype: Since a much larger clone is just one base distant, this may be a read error. The rearrangement links TRBV7-2 to TRBJ2-5, with D perhaps being TRBD1 or TRBD2 (6 bases each). Per the germline V gene, CDR1 is SGHTA and CDR2 is FQGNSA. V was clipped by 6 bases and J by 11 bases, with 25 bases between them. CDR3 length equals 15 residues. The CDR3: CASSRGGQSYNEQYF. CDR3 DNA: TGTGCCAGCAGTAGAGGGGGGCAGTCCTACAATGAGCAGTACTTC. Looking up the rest from reference TRBV7-2 and TRBJ2-5 gives the full variable domain: GAGVSQSPSNKVTEKGKDVELRCDPISGHTALYWYRQSLGQGLEFLIYFQGNSAPDKSGLPSDRFSAERTGGSVSTLTIQRTQQEDSAVYLCASSRGGQSYNEQYFGPGTRLLVL.

This clonotype was detected only once. A much larger clone is a single base away; this may be a read error. The rearrangement links TRBV12-3 or TRBV12-4 to TRBJ2-7; D may be TRBD1 or TRBD2 (5 bases each). This CDR3 has 15 residues. The ends were cut back, 10 bases at V and 3 bases at J, with 22 bases in the middle. The CDR3 spells CATGKGRDRCYEQYF. The DNA for the CDR3 is TGTGCCACAGGAAAGGGCAGGGACCGTTGCTACGAGCAGTACTTC.

This clonotype was observed at least ten times. V and J are TRBV3-1 and TRBJ2-7; tentative D call: TRBD1 (5 bases). Germline loops: CDR1 LGHDT, CDR2 YNNKEL (reference sequence). The CDR3 sequence is 13 residues long. Trimming removed 2 bases from V and 6 bases from J, with 11 bases in between. CDR3 nucleotides: TGTGCCAGCAGCCAATTCAGGGTAGGCGAGCAGTACTTC. It specifies CASSQFRVGEQYF.

To note about this clonotype: An end of the junction does not agree with germline; a read error may underlie this. The chain carries TRBV10-3 and TRBJ1-6; TRBD1 is a possible D gene (6 bases). Germline CDR1 is ENHRY and CDR2 is SYGVKD. The CDR3 spans 13 residues. Here the CDR3 DNA reads TGTGCCATCGACGCTACAGGGAATTCACCCCGCCACTTT. It translates to CAIDATGNSPRHF.

This clonotype was recorded many times. The chain couples TRBV18 to TRBJ1-4; no clear D. The ends were cut back, 3 bases at V and 6 bases at J, with 5 bases in the middle. The V gene's germline CDR1 is KGHSH and CDR2 LQKENI. The CDR3 spans 12 residues. In DNA form, the CDR3 reads TGTGCCAGCTCACCGGCCGATGAAAAACTGTTTTTT. Translation: CASSPADEKLFF.

V gene TRBV5-1 combines with J gene TRBJ2-7, with TRBD2 matching 8 bases. Germline CDR1 reads SGHRS; CDR2 reads YFSETQ. This CDR3 has 18 amino acids. V lost 0 bases and J lost 3; bases outside the gene matches: 14. The DNA of the CDR3 is TGCGCCAGCAGCTTGGTTGCGGGGGGCGCTGGGCGCGGCTACGAGCAGTACTTC. Its translation is CASSLVAGGAGRGYEQYF.

This clonotype has just a few counts. The chain links TRBV11-3 to TRBJ2-1; 10 nucleotides agree with TRBD2. Germline-derived CDR1 and CDR2 are SGHNT and YENEEA. CDR3 size: 16 residues. V dropped 0 bases and J dropped 5; count of bases not matched to a gene: 4. CDR3 sequence (DNA): TGTGCCAGCAGCTTAGATGGAGCGGGGGGGAACAATGAGCAGTTCTTC. Amino acid sequence: CASSLDGAGGNNEQFF.

This clonotype was detected many times. The chain carries TRBV10-3 and TRBJ2-1; 10 bases align to TRBD1. This CDR3 is 14 amino acids long. The V gene's germline CDR1 is ENHRY and CDR2 SYGVKD. J lost 3 bases, V lost 7 bases, and 3 bases had no gene match. For the CDR3, the DNA is TGTGCCATCACAGGGGACAGGGGCTACAATGAGCAGTTCTTC. This translates into CAITGDRGYNEQFF.

V usage is TRBV5-1 and J usage is TRBJ2-1; no clear D gene. The CDR3 extends over 13 amino acids. Per the germline V gene, CDR1 is SGHRS and CDR2 is YFSETQ. V was shortened by 4 bases and J by 10 bases, with 15 bases between the two germline ends. In nucleotides, the CDR3 is TGCGCCAGCAGCCCCTTGGCCTCCCACGAGCAGTTCTTC. Protein: CASSPLASHEQFF.

At least ten counts were recorded for this clonotype. The chain is built from TRBV7-9 and TRBJ2-7; D gene unclear. This CDR3 is built from 12 residues. Trimming left V 3 bases short and J 6 bases short, with 9 bases between. Germline V gives CDR1 SEHNR, CDR2 FQNEAQ (reference sequence). The CDR3 protein is CASSFWESEQYF. Here the CDR3 DNA reads TGTGCCAGCAGCTTTTGGGAATCCGAGCAGTACTTC.

This clonotype was recorded many times. The CDR3 bases are TGCAGCGCGGGGACAGGGGGCTCGAACACTGAAGCTTTCTTT. As protein: CSAGTGGSNTEAFF. The rearrangement joins TRBV29-1 to TRBJ1-1; 12 bases are a match to TRBD1. The V gene's germline CDR1 is SQVTM and CDR2 ANQGSEA. The CDR3 has 14 residues. With V trimmed by 7 bases and J by 1 base, 4 bases remained unmatched. Based on the CDR3 plus reference TRBV29-1 and TRBJ1-1, the full variable domain is SAVISQKPSRDICQRGTSLTIQCQVDSQVTMMFWYRQQPGQSLTLIATANQGSEATYESGFVIDKFPISRPNLTFSTLTVSNMSPEDSSIYLCSAGTGGSNTEAFFGQGTRLTVV.

This clonotype has only a few counts. The chain employs TRBV11-2 and TRBJ1-2; 10 bases are shared with TRBD1. Losses at the gene ends were 4 bases for V and 6 bases for J; bases not matched to a gene: 5. Germline values: CDR1 SGHAT, CDR2 FQNNGV. This CDR3 has 14 residues. CDR3 amino acids: CASSSLGTGDGYTF. The CDR3 DNA follows: TGTGCCAGCAGCTCCCTTGGGACAGGGGATGGCTACACCTTC.

The count of this clonotype is one. The chain joins TRBV11-1 to TRBJ1-1, with TRBD1 matching 7 bases. CDR1 SGHAT and CDR2 FQDESV come from the germline V gene (reference sequence). After removal of 5 bases from V and 7 bases from J, the junction contained 7 bases not matched to a gene. This CDR3 spans 13 amino acids. CDR3 loop: CASSVGTAVEAFF. Here the CDR3 DNA reads TGTGCCAGCAGCGTAGGGACAGCTGTTGAAGCTTTCTTT.

Many counts were recorded for this clonotype. The CDR3 region is CASSRGVDSPYEQYF. The CDR3 DNA follows: TGTGCCAGCAGCCGGGGGGTGGACAGTCCCTACGAGCAGTACTTC. The chain couples TRBV9 to TRBJ2-7; weak D call: TRBD2 (7 bases). The V gene lost 4 bases and the J gene lost 2 bases, with 16 bases spanning the gap. Germline CDR1 is SGDLS and CDR2 is YYNGEE. The CDR3 is made up of 15 amino acids.

This clonotype was counted ten times or more. The genes are TRBV29-1 and TRBJ2-5; TRBD1 matches at 7 bases. V dropped 7 bases and J dropped 4; count of bases not matched to a gene: 9. Germline V gene data show CDR1 as SQVTM and CDR2 as ANQGSEA. This CDR3 contains 13 residues. The CDR3 nucleotides are TGCAGCGGGTACTTATCAGGGGGAGAGACCCAGTACTTC. Residues: CSGYLSGGETQYF.

This clonotype was seen at least ten times. J is TRBJ1-2 and V is TRBV9, with 7 bases fitting TRBD1. This CDR3 spans 13 amino acids. Germline V gene data show CDR1 as SGDLS and CDR2 as YYNGEE. J was trimmed by 5 bases and V by 3 bases; bases with no gene match: 4. The chain's CDR3 is CASSEPGQYGYTF. CDR3 sequence (DNA): TGTGCCAGCAGCGAACCGGGACAGTATGGCTACACCTTC.

This clonotype came up many times. The V gene is TRBV27, the J gene TRBJ2-1; D gene uncertain. The length of the CDR3 is 17 residues. Germline CDR1 is MNHEY and CDR2 is SMNVEV (reference sequence). Trimming shortened V by 4 bases and J by 5 bases, and 21 bases separated the two germline ends. The CDR3 loop reads CASSSHQSRLGNNEQFF. The CDR3 nucleotides are TGTGCCAGCAGTTCTCACCAAAGCCGGCTGGGGAACAATGAGCAGTTCTTC.

The sample holds many counts of this clonotype. The V call is TRBV6-5, the J call TRBJ2-7; 10 positions match TRBD2. Germline lookup yields CDR1 MNHEY and CDR2 SVGAGI. The length of the CDR3 is 14 residues. J lost 3 bases, V lost 7 bases, and 6 bases had no gene match. DNA for the CDR3: TGTGCCAGCACCCCTAGCGGGGGCCGCTACGAGCAGTACTTC. Translating gives CASTPSGGRYEQYF.

V and J are TRBV6-1 and TRBJ2-7, with 8 bases matching TRBD2. The CDR3 runs 18 residues. V shed 5 bases and J 0 bases; nucleotides not matched to a gene: 15. Germline lookup yields CDR1 MNHNS and CDR2 SASEGT. The CDR3 region is CASSQKTSAYTISYEQYF. CDR3 DNA: TGTGCCAGCAGTCAAAAGACTAGCGCGTATACGATCTCCTACGAGCAGTACTTC.

This clonotype was seen repeatedly, ten times or more. The chain employs TRBV20-1 and TRBJ2-5; D is possibly TRBD1 (8 bases). CDR1 is DFQATT, CDR2 SNEGSKA, per germline (reference sequence). V gave up 1 base and J gave up 5 bases, with 20 bases separating them. The CDR3 consists of 16 residues. CDR3 region: CSARGRARGRGETQYF. The CDR3 DNA reads as TGCAGTGCTAGAGGACGAGCCAGGGGGCGGGGGGAGACCCAGTACTTC.